The 32 T cell receptor beta chains below were found in one sample sequenced in a study of post-analysis software for immune sequencing data. Study-wide findings and caveats: There were several TRBV segments more frequent in patients than controls, and TRBV5-6, TRBV5-1 and TRBV20-1 were among them.

Built from TCR beta cDNA, the libraries had unique molecular identifiers in them. MiXCR was run by TCRdb on the PCR reads, yielding one entry per CDR3 protein. The sample contains around 400,000 distinct CDR3 sequences, approximately 37% of which appear only once. Their antigens are not known. Source material: blood. Receptors were obtained from a girl aged 2 to 10 with multiple sclerosis.

V usage is TRBV11-2 and J usage is TRBJ2-7; TRBD1 aligns across 8 bases. The CDR3 spans 15 residues. Germline V gives CDR1 SGHAT, CDR2 FQNNGV. V was clipped by 2 bases and J by 6 bases; unmatched bases: 9. The CDR3 bases are TGTGCCAGCAGCTTATTGGGTCAGGGGGCAGGCGAGCAGTACTTC. Translating gives CASSLLGQGAGEQYF. The full variable domain, rest sourced from reference TRBV11-2 and TRBJ2-7, is EAGVAQSPRYKIIEKRQSVAFWCNPISGHATLYWYQQILGQGPKLLIQFQNNGVVDDSQLPKDRFSAERLKGVDSTLKIQPAKLEDSAVYLCASSLLGQGAGEQYFGPGTRLTVT.

In this sample, this clonotype turned up a few times. This chain links TRBV28 with TRBJ2-5; the D call may be TRBD1 or TRBD2 (5 bases each). Trimming removed 4 bases from V and 12 bases from J, with 18 bases in between. This CDR3 is 13 amino acids long. The germline CDR1 and CDR2 sequences are MDHEN and SYDVKM. The CDR3 DNA sequence: TGTGCCAGCAGTTCTGGGGACGGTCCACAGGAGTACTTC. Protein sequence: CASSSGDGPQEYF.

V usage is TRBV12-3 or TRBV12-4 and J usage is TRBJ1-4; 8 bases map to TRBD1. After removal of 4 bases from V and 8 bases from J, the junction contained 6 bases not matched to a gene. The CDR3 runs to 14 residues. CDR3 sequence (DNA): TGTGCCAGCAGTTCGGACAGGGTGGGGGAAAAACTGTTTTTT. Protein product: CASSSDRVGEKLFF.

The V call is TRBV7-2, the J call TRBJ2-3; perhaps TRBD2 as D (6 bases). V was shortened by 4 bases and J by 4 bases, with 18 bases between the two germline ends. The CDR3 extends over 16 amino acids. Germline CDR1 reads SGHTA; CDR2 reads FQGNSA. CDR3 nucleotides: TGTGCCAGCAGCTCCGACCGTGGGAGGCTGGCAGATACGCAGTATTTT. Amino acid sequence: CASSSDRGRLADTQYF.

Only one count was recorded for this clonotype. The genes are TRBV28 and TRBJ2-1; TRBD2 aligns across 10 bases. The CDR3 loop spans 16 amino acids. CDR1 is MDHEN, CDR2 SYDVKM, per germline. With V trimmed by 0 bases and J by 2 bases, 1 base remained unmatched. This CDR3 is CASSLWGTSAYNEQFF. In DNA form, the CDR3 reads TGTGCCAGCAGTTTATGGGGGACTAGCGCCTACAATGAGCAGTTCTTC.

The V gene is TRBV20-1, the J gene TRBJ1-3, with TRBD1 matching 7 bases. V shed 5 bases, J shed 2 bases, and the junction held 6 bases outside the gene matches. CDR1 is DFQATT and CDR2 is SNEGSKA in the germline V gene (reference sequence). The CDR3 spans 14 residues. CDR3 nucleotide sequence: TGCAGTGCTTTTCCGACAGGGACTGGAAACACCATATATTTT. Protein product: CSAFPTGTGNTIYF.

This sequence joins TRBV10-3 and TRBJ1-2; 8 bases are a match to TRBD1. Trimming at V came to 8 bases and at J to 6 bases, leaving 11 bases not matched to a gene. Germline V gene lookup returns CDR1 ENHRY and CDR2 SYGVKD. This CDR3 is 14 amino acids long. CDR3 sequence: CAIATGTGSHGYTF. In DNA form, the CDR3 reads TGTGCCATCGCCACCGGGACAGGAAGTCATGGCTACACCTTC.

This sequence joins TRBV12-3 or TRBV12-4 and TRBJ1-4; 9 nucleotides match TRBD1. With V trimmed by 6 bases and J by 8 bases, 7 bases remained unmatched. The CDR3 length is 14 residues. This CDR3 reads CASSLTGGREKLFF. Written as DNA, the CDR3 is TGTGCCAGCAGCCTAACAGGGGGCCGCGAAAAACTGTTTTTT.

The chain has TRBV7-3 and TRBJ2-3; TRBD1 matches 7 bases. The CDR3 sequence is 14 residues long. Germline CDR1 SGHTA, CDR2 FQGTGA. V dropped 2 bases and J dropped 4; count of bases not matched to a gene: 3. CDR3 residues: CASSLVGGSDTQYF. CDR3 DNA: TGTGCCAGCAGCTTAGTAGGGGGCTCAGATACGCAGTATTTT.

This chain connects TRBV6-6 to TRBJ2-7, with no clear D. CDR1 is MNHNY, CDR2 SVGAGI, per germline (reference sequence). V shed 2 bases and J shed 6 bases, with 11 bases lying between them. The CDR3 is 13 residues long. The CDR3 DNA sequence: TGTGCCAGCAGTTACCAGGACGAGTTCGAGCAGTACTTC. This translates into CASSYQDEFEQYF.

This clonotype was found a few times. The chain carries TRBV20-1 and TRBJ1-5; D unclear. The CDR3 sequence is 13 residues long. The germline CDR1 and CDR2 sequences are DFQATT and SNEGSKA (reference sequence). Trimming removed 5 bases from V and 6 bases from J, with 14 bases in between. The CDR3 bases are TGCAGTGCTTGGGTAGCGACGGGTCAGCCCCAGCATTTT. It encodes CSAWVATGQPQHF.

The chain combines TRBV20-1 with TRBJ2-1; no firm D call. Trimming took 1 base from V and 8 from J, leaving 3 bases between them. The V gene's germline CDR1 is DFQATT and CDR2 SNEGSKA (reference sequence). The CDR3 runs 10 residues. CDR3 amino acids: CSARGYEQFF. CDR3 nucleotides: TGCAGTGCTAGAGGATATGAGCAGTTCTTC.

The CDR3 DNA reads as TGTGCCAGCAATTCCGGGAGCCCAATGCGCTACAATGAGCAGTTCTTC. Residues: CASNSGSPMRYNEQFF. The V and J genes are TRBV5-5 and TRBJ2-1; tentative D call: TRBD2 (6 bases). CDR1 and CDR2 (germline): SGHKS, YYEKEE (reference sequence). V shed 6 bases and J shed 3 bases, with 19 bases lying between them. The CDR3 totals 16 residues. Supplemented by reference TRBV5-5 and TRBJ2-1, the full variable domain reads DAGVTQSPTHLIKTRGQQVTLRCSPISGHKSVSWYQQVLGQGPQFIFQYYEKEERGRGNFPDRFSARQFPNYSSELNVNALLLGDSALYLCASNSGSPMRYNEQFFGPGTRLTVL.

The V call is TRBV5-1, the J call TRBJ2-3; no reliable D call. V dropped 3 bases and J dropped 6 bases, with 17 bases sitting between them. This CDR3 is built from 15 residues. The germline V gene has CDR1 SGHRS and CDR2 YFSETQ. CDR3 amino acids: CASSSAALFLDTQYF. The CDR3 DNA is TGCGCCAGCAGCTCCGCGGCGCTCTTTTTGGATACGCAGTATTTT.

Written as DNA, the CDR3 is TGCGCCAGCAAAGGACAGGAGCAAGAGACCCAGTACTTC. Translating it yields CASKGQEQETQYF. The chain has TRBV5-1 and TRBJ2-5; 7 nucleotides line up with TRBD1. The CDR3 has 13 residues. Trimming at V came to 6 bases and at J to 2 bases, leaving 4 bases not matched to a gene. Germline assignment: CDR1 SGHRS and CDR2 YFSETQ.

J is TRBJ2-3 and V is TRBV7-9; D gene unclear. The V and J ends lost 0 bases and 6 bases respectively, with 10 bases between them. In germline, CDR1 is SEHNR, CDR2 FQNEAQ (reference sequence). This CDR3 is built from 14 residues. CDR3 nucleotides: TGTGCCAGCAGCTTAGCGGGCCATTCCGATACGCAGTATTTT. This encodes CASSLAGHSDTQYF.

This clonotype was recorded a few times. The chain employs TRBV20-1 and TRBJ2-1; D call uncertain. The CDR3 has 12 amino acids. V was pared by 0 bases and J by 9 bases, with 9 bases between. Germline CDR1 reads DFQATT; CDR2 reads SNEGSKA (reference sequence). The CDR3 DNA follows: TGCAGTGCTAGAGATCACCGGGTTGAGCAGTTCTTC. As protein: CSARDHRVEQFF.

This clonotype appeared once. The V gene is TRBV7-2, the J gene TRBJ2-1; D might be TRBD2 (5 bases). The V and J ends lost 0 bases and 3 bases respectively, with 9 bases between them. This CDR3 comprises 15 residues. The V gene's germline CDR1 is SGHTA and CDR2 FQGNSA. Here the CDR3 DNA reads TGTGCCAGCAGCTTAGCCCGGGGAAGCTACAATGAGCAGTTCTTC. The encoded protein is CASSLARGSYNEQFF.

The chain is built from TRBV9 and TRBJ1-1; D gene uncertain. V was cut by 0 bases and J by 0 bases, with 6 bases left in between. The CDR3 is made up of 14 amino acids. Germline V gene sequence: CDR1 SGDLS, CDR2 YYNGEE. CDR3 in amino acids: CASSVVGLNTEAFF. DNA of the CDR3: TGTGCCAGCAGCGTAGTAGGTTTGAACACTGAAGCTTTCTTT.

This clonotype occurred a few times. This chain uses TRBV9 with TRBJ1-4; 8 bases are a match to TRBD1. With V trimmed by 2 bases and J by 8 bases, 11 bases remained unmatched. Per the germline V gene, CDR1 is SGDLS and CDR2 is YYNGEE. The CDR3 consists of 16 residues. CDR3 residues: CASSVTAGQGDEKLFF. The CDR3 DNA sequence: TGTGCCAGCAGCGTCACCGCAGGACAGGGCGACGAAAAACTGTTTTTT. The whole variable domain, filled in from reference TRBV9 and TRBJ1-4, reads DSGVTQTPKHLITATGQRVTLRCSPRSGDLSVYWYQQSLDQGLQFLIQYYNGEERAKGNILERFSAQQFPDLHSELNLSSLELGDSALYFCASSVTAGQGDEKLFFGSGTQLSVL.

This clonotype appeared a single time. In nucleotides, the CDR3 is TGTGCCAGCAGCTGGGACAGGGGAGATACGCAGTATTTT. It translates to CASSWDRGDTQYF. This chain links TRBV5-6 with TRBJ2-3; the match to TRBD1 covers 10 bases. J was trimmed by 5 bases and V by 3 bases; bases with no gene match: 0. CDR1 and CDR2 (germline): SGHDT, YYEEEE. The CDR3 sequence is 13 residues long.

A few counts support this clonotype. V usage is TRBV27 and J usage is TRBJ2-6; 9 bases are shared with TRBD1. After removal of 3 bases from V and 0 bases from J, the junction contained 6 bases not matched to a gene. The CDR3 is 18 amino acids. Looked up from germline, CDR1 is MNHEY and CDR2 is SMNVEV (reference sequence). Written as DNA, the CDR3 is TGTGCCAGCAGTTTTGGGACAGGGACCTCCTCTGGGGCCAACGTCCTGACTTTC. Amino acids: CASSFGTGTSSGANVLTF.

This clonotype was seen only a few times. V and J are TRBV12-3 or TRBV12-4 and TRBJ1-2, with 8 positions matching TRBD1. With 4 bases clipped from V and 5 bases from J, the junction kept 6 bases outside the gene matches. The CDR3 runs 14 residues. CDR3 bases: TGTGCCAGCAGTTGGGACAGGCTTCGGTATGGCTACACCTTC. Its protein is CASSWDRLRYGYTF.

The chain links TRBV6-5 to TRBJ2-1; possibly TRBD1 for D (6 bases). With 0 bases removed from V and 5 bases from J, the gap between germline ends came to 23 bases. CDR1 and CDR2 from the germline V gene are MNHEY and SVGAGI. This CDR3 is built from 19 residues. CDR3: CASSYSTSPTGLLNNEQFF. CDR3 DNA: TGTGCCAGCAGTTACTCAACCTCCCCGACAGGACTTTTAAACAATGAGCAGTTCTTC.

V gene TRBV5-1 combines with J gene TRBJ1-2; TRBD1 agrees at 9 bases. This CDR3 is 12 amino acids long. The trim removed 7 bases at V and 7 bases at J, leaving 5 bases unmatched. Germline CDR1 is SGHRS and CDR2 is YFSETQ. The CDR3 reads CASRTGAFGYTF. The CDR3 region has the DNA TGCGCCAGCCGGACAGGGGCGTTTGGCTACACCTTC.

This clonotype was counted between two and nine times. The rearrangement uses TRBV6-2 or TRBV6-3 and TRBJ1-5; TRBD1 is a possible D gene (5 bases). With 7 bases removed from V and 3 bases from J, the gap between germline ends came to 10 bases. Germline lookup yields CDR1 MNHEY and CDR2 SVGEGT. This CDR3 is built from 13 residues. The CDR3 DNA reads TGTGCCAGCACTGACAGACACAATCAGCCCCAGCATTTT. This translates into CASTDRHNQPQHF.

The chain is built from TRBV29-1 and TRBJ2-5; D perhaps matches TRBD1 (6 bases). The CDR3 is 12 residues long. V was clipped by 7 bases and J by 3 bases, with 12 bases between them. The germline V gene has CDR1 SQVTM and CDR2 ANQGSEA. In DNA, the CDR3 is TGCAGCGCCTACAGGGTCGAAGAGACCCAGTACTTC. This encodes CSAYRVEETQYF.

This clonotype was recorded a few times. This rearrangement joins TRBV5-1 to TRBJ2-1; 12 nucleotides agree with TRBD1. This CDR3 contains 17 residues. Trimming at V came to 7 bases and at J to 4 bases, leaving 12 bases not matched to a gene. Germline assignment: CDR1 SGHRS and CDR2 YFSETQ. The CDR3 spells CASFLGQGAIEYNEQFF. The CDR3 DNA is TGCGCCAGCTTCCTGGGACAGGGGGCTATTGAGTACAATGAGCAGTTCTTC.

In its sample, this clonotype was seen a few times. The chain combines TRBV20-1 with TRBJ2-3, with D unclear. Germline assignment: CDR1 DFQATT and CDR2 SNEGSKA (reference sequence). The CDR3 runs 14 residues. Trimming removed 1 base at V and 6 bases at J, with 14 bases between. Here the CDR3 reads CSARARTAVDTQYF. CDR3 sequence (DNA): TGCAGTGCTAGAGCCCGGACGGCTGTGGATACGCAGTATTTT.

The genes are TRBV4-1 and TRBJ1-4, with 7 bases identical to TRBD1. The V gene end was trimmed by 2 bases and the J gene end by 1 base; junction bases not matched to a gene: 13. CDR3 length: 19 amino acids. Per the germline V gene, CDR1 is MGHRA and CDR2 is YSYEKL. CDR3 region: CASSQYTETGTQTNEKLFF. The CDR3 DNA is TGCGCCAGCAGCCAATATACCGAGACAGGGACCCAAACTAATGAAAAACTGTTTTTT.

The table lists this clonotype with many counts. CDR3 in amino acids: CSVGDNEQFF. The DNA of the CDR3 is TGCAGCGTTGGGGACAATGAGCAGTTCTTC. The rearrangement links TRBV29-1 to TRBJ2-1; D is ambiguous. The V gene's germline CDR1 is SQVTM and CDR2 ANQGSEA. V was trimmed by 4 bases and J by 5 bases, leaving 3 bases between them. There are 10 residues in the CDR3.

The chain couples TRBV7-9 to TRBJ2-1, with 7 bases that match TRBD1. Per germline, CDR1 SEHNR and CDR2 FQNEAQ (reference sequence). This CDR3 is 17 amino acids long. With V trimmed by 5 bases and J by 0 bases, 10 bases remained unmatched. CDR3 nucleotide sequence: TGTGCCAGCAGCCTGGGGCCTGCAGGGGGCTCCTACAATGAGCAGTTCTTC. Translation: CASSLGPAGGSYNEQFF.